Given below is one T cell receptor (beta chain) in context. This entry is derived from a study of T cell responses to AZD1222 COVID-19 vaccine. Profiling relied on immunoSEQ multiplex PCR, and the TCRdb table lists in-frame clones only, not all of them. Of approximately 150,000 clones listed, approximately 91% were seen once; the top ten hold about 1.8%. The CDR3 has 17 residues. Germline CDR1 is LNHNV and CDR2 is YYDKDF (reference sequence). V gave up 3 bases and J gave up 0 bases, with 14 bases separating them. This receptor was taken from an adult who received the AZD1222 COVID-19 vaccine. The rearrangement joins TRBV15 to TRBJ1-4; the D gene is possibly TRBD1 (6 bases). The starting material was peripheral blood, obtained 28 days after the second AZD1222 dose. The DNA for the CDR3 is TGTGCCACCAGCAGCTACGGGGGGCCGCCAACTAATGAAAAACTGTTTTTT. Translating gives CATSSYGGPPTNEKLFF.